One T cell receptor beta chain is described in this entry. There is no known antigen for this receptor. The input lacks base qualities; no much larger clone sits a single base away. The CDR3 covers 15 residues, taking in both the cysteine and the phenylalanine. Here the CDR3 DNA is all that survives: 45 bases in frame from base 1. CDR1 and CDR2 were assigned from the germline V gene as SNHLY and FYNNEI. Trimming at the junction amounts to 4 bases on V and 1 base on J, and the germline ends lie 13 bases apart. TCRbeta CDR3 regions were sequenced with the immunoSEQ Assay. After extraction, genomic DNA underwent amplification by bias-controlled multiplex PCR, followed by high-throughput sequencing. For the original study's pipeline: Collapsing and filtering of sequences were performed to quantify the absolute abundance of each unique TCRbeta CDR3 region. T cell fraction was estimated by normalizing TCRbeta template counts to usable DNA, which was measured by amplifying reference genes present in all nucleated cells. Repertoire TCRs were annotated as SARS-CoV-2-specific by exact matching of V gene, CDR3 amino acid sequence and J gene to a known reactive TCR set. The reference SARS-CoV-2 TCR set came from MIRA and was filtered for enrichment in COVID-19-positive ImmuneCODE repertoires, removing public or cross-reactive TCRs. Using the MIRA antigens, annotated TCRs were further analysed by specific ORF or by position within an ORF. Depth was the summed frequency of annotated unique rearrangements, while breadth was defined as annotated unique rearrangements over total unique productive rearrangements. Two-sided Wilcoxon rank-sum tests were applied when comparing TCR breadth between groups. TCRdb stores this immuneACCESS table with in-frame sequences only. Part of the clones is absent; in the studies checked, under half of the shortfall reflects unresolved V genes, and no reason is known for the rest. D and trimming come from the DNA, and the V and J calls and clone size come from that table. The sample yields hundreds of thousands of clones; 87% were counted once. The ten largest clones represent around 3% of the sample.

The treatment or condition label, read with the paper, signifies: around 19 received Ad26.COV2.S at low or high dose, single or two shots; roughly 5 received placebo; per-sample allocation not given. For vaccine and placebo recipients, repertoires were sequenced using samples collected on day 63 after the first injection. In Cohort 1b, 25 to 30 adults aged 18-55 years were enrolled at a single site in Boston, USA, between 29 July and 7 August 2020. As a vaccine, Ad26.COV2.S was a replication-incompetent adenovirus type 26 vector that expressed a prefusion-stabilized SARS-CoV-2 spike protein derived from the original Wuhan strain. The data stem from a study of Ad26.COV2.S vaccination and SARS-CoV-2 variants (dated by TCRdb to about 2021). For context, the study as a whole: Donors in the vaccine arm were drawn from COV1001, a phase I-IIa trial of Ad26.COV2.S in healthy adults that was multicentre, randomized, double-blind and placebo-controlled. Ad26.COV2.S was administered intramuscularly at 5 x 10^10 or 1 x 10^11 viral particles, either as a single shot or as two shots given 56 days apart. TCRbeta repertoire sequencing served as the tool for gauging how specific and how broad the SARS-CoV-2-reactive T cell receptors were following Ad26.COV2.S vaccination. A total of around 32 samples were included in the TCR-sequenced set, comprising roughly 20 Ad26.COV2.S vaccine recipients, 5 placebo recipients and 8 SARS-CoV-2 convalescent individuals. Trial participants were randomized into five groups of five: low-dose or high-dose Ad26.COV2.S given once or twice, or placebo on both occasions. Investigators did not know the trial group allocation while performing experiments and assessing outcomes.

Study-wide conclusions, independent of this receptor: After vaccination, spike-specific CD8+ and CD4+ T cell responses were reported to show substantial breadth. The study was not powered for comparison of responses between vaccine doses or regimens. Compared with placebo recipients, Ad26.COV2.S recipients showed higher spike-specific TCR breadth (P = 0.0014). The authors noted that total T cell responses may have been underestimated by the TCR breadth and depth analyses. Non-spike TCR breadth was comparable between vaccine and placebo recipients, consistent with the vaccine containing only spike.

The chain couples TRBV2 to TRBJ1-1, with TRBD1 perhaps the D gene, on 6 matching bases. The sequence derives from a person aged 18-65 years who received the Ad26.COV2.S COVID-19 vaccine or a placebo. Sequences were derived from peripheral blood, sampled in a trial of Ad26.COV2.S vaccine versus placebo. CDR3 sequence: CASSVSGRGNTEAFF. In nucleotides, the sequence is TGTGCCAGCAGTGTATCGGGCAGGGGGAACACTGAAGCTTTCTTT.